The 22 T cell receptor beta chains presented below share a single source sample, sequenced in a study of T cell responses to AZD1222 COVID-19 vaccine. Assay used: immunoSEQ multiplex PCR; TCRdb lists only in-frame clones, some missing. This table holds some 140,000 clones, 84% found once. The material was peripheral blood, obtained on day 0 of AZD1222 vaccination. The receptors were sampled from an adult in good health.

This chain connects TRBV19 to TRBJ1-2; D uncertain. The CDR3 length is 14 residues. Germline assignment: CDR1 LNHDA and CDR2 SQIVND (reference sequence). V shed 6 bases and J shed 5 bases, with 16 bases lying between them. CDR3 coding DNA: TGTGCCAGTAGCCGGAGTTTTGGGGATTATGGCTACACCTTC. This gives the protein CASSRSFGDYGYTF.

The chain combines TRBV7-8 with TRBJ1-4, with D hard to call. V was trimmed by 3 bases and J by 4 bases, leaving 15 bases between them. This CDR3 spans 16 amino acids. CDR1 SGHVS and CDR2 FQNEAQ come from the germline V gene. The CDR3 DNA reads as TGTGCCAGCAGCTTCCTCGTGTCAGGCGATAATGAAAAACTGTTTTTT. Amino acids: CASSFLVSGDNEKLFF. Full variable domain (remainder filled in from reference TRBV7-8 and TRBJ1-4): GAGVSQSPRYKVAKRGQDVALRCDPISGHVSLFWYQQALGQGPEFLTYFQNEAQLDKSGLPSDRFFAERPEGSVSTLKIQRTQQEDSAVYLCASSFLVSGDNEKLFFGSGTQLSVL.

V gene TRBV5-8 combines with J gene TRBJ2-7, with D perhaps TRBD1 or TRBD2 (5 bases each). Deletions cut 4 bases from V and 0 bases from J, with 17 bases between. The CDR3 runs 16 residues. Germline CDR1 SGHTS, CDR2 YDEGEE. The CDR3 DNA is TGTGCCAGCAGCCGGGGAAGGGGCAGGAACTCCTACGAGCAGTACTTC. It yields the protein CASSRGRGRNSYEQYF.

The V gene is TRBV5-1, the J gene TRBJ2-7; D gene uncertain. There are 14 residues in the CDR3. Between the trimmed V and J ends, which lost 5 bases and 2 bases, there was a span of 14 bases. Germline CDR1 reads SGHRS; CDR2 reads YFSETQ. CDR3 sequence (DNA): TGCGCCAGCAGTATCCATTCCCAACCCTACGAGCAGTACTTC. This encodes CASSIHSQPYEQYF.

V usage is TRBV6-9 and J usage is TRBJ2-5; D call uncertain. Germline lookup yields CDR1 MNHGY and CDR2 SVAAGI. Trimming removed 3 bases at V and 5 bases at J, with 10 bases between. This CDR3 has 13 residues. The CDR3 region has the DNA TGTGCCAGCAGTTACTTCAGATCCGAGACCCAGTACTTC. Protein product: CASSYFRSETQYF.

The CDR3 DNA reads as TGTGCCAGCAGCTTTCGTTTAACGACCGACCCTATAACTGAAGCTTTCTTT. This translates into CASSFRLTTDPITEAFF. The chain links TRBV5-4 to TRBJ1-1, with unresolved D. The CDR3 is 17 residues long. Between the trimmed V and J ends, which lost 2 bases and 5 bases, there was a span of 22 bases. In germline, CDR1 is SGHNT, CDR2 YYREEE (reference sequence).

V is TRBV28 and J is TRBJ2-7; no clear D. V was shortened by 3 bases and J by 2 bases, with 11 bases between the two germline ends. CDR3 size: 14 residues. CDR1 MDHEN and CDR2 SYDVKM come from the germline V gene. This CDR3 reads CASSFRSLTYEQYF. For the CDR3, the DNA is TGTGCCAGCAGTTTCAGGAGCCTTACCTACGAGCAGTACTTC.

This clone came up once. The chain has TRBV27 and TRBJ2-3, with D tentatively TRBD1 or TRBD2 (5 bases each). This CDR3 is built from 13 residues. CDR1 and CDR2 (germline): MNHEY, SMNVEV (reference sequence). The V end was cut by 5 bases, the J end by 10 bases, with 16 bases between. CDR3: CASSTGDGRPQYF. CDR3 nucleotide sequence: TGTGCCAGCAGTACCGGGGACGGCCGACCGCAGTATTTT.

Here the CDR3 DNA reads TGTGCCAGCAGCCCGATGGGGACGAATTACGGGGGCTACACCTTC. As protein: CASSPMGTNYGGYTF. The V gene is TRBV16, the J gene TRBJ1-2, with D possibly TRBD1 on 5 matching bases. Trimming removed 4 bases at V and 8 bases at J, with 20 bases between. Germline CDR1 and CDR2: KGHSY and FQNENV. This CDR3 comprises 15 residues. The full variable domain, in which reference TRBV16 and TRBJ1-2 provide the parts outside the CDR3, is GEEVAQTPKHLVRGEGQKAKLYCAPIKGHSYVFWYQQVLKNEFKFLISFQNENVFDETGMPKERFSAKCLPNSPCSLEIQATKLEDSAVYFCASSPMGTNYGGYTFGSGTRLTVV.

The V call is TRBV27, the J call TRBJ1-1; TRBD1 agrees at 7 bases. Unmatched junction bases numbered 4, after V lost 5 bases and J lost 1 base. The length of the CDR3 is 14 residues. Germline V gene lookup returns CDR1 MNHEY and CDR2 SMNVEV (reference sequence). The CDR3 reads CASSLGQKNTEAFF. DNA for the CDR3: TGTGCCAGCAGTCTGGGACAGAAGAACACTGAAGCTTTCTTT.

The chain joins TRBV5-1 to TRBJ2-7; no definite D call. Germline V gene sequence: CDR1 SGHRS, CDR2 YFSETQ. V lost 7 bases to trimming and J lost 3 bases, with 14 bases between them. This CDR3 has 13 residues. The CDR3 reads CASQTSTGYEQYF. DNA of the CDR3: TGCGCCAGCCAAACCTCGACTGGCTACGAGCAGTACTTC.

The chain carries TRBV28 and TRBJ1-2; the D gene is possibly TRBD1 (5 bases). Germline V gene sequence: CDR1 MDHEN, CDR2 SYDVKM. There are 16 residues in the CDR3. Trimming removed 5 bases from V and 5 bases from J, with 21 bases in between. Here the CDR3 reads CASSSRTVQGGYGYTF. CDR3 DNA sequence: TGTGCCAGCAGTAGTAGGACGGTGCAGGGAGGGTATGGCTACACCTTC.

The chain is built from TRBV5-1 and TRBJ2-2, with TRBD2 as a possible D gene (5 bases). The V end was cut by 5 bases, the J end by 4 bases, with 24 bases between. Germline values: CDR1 SGHRS, CDR2 YFSETQ. The CDR3 runs to 18 residues. CDR3 DNA sequence: TGCGCCAGCAGACCCAAATTGGAGTGGACTCCACCCACCGGGGAGCTGTTTTTT. As protein: CASRPKLEWTPPTGELFF.

In its sample, this clone was seen once. The chain carries TRBV4-1 and TRBJ1-3; 7 positions match TRBD1. This CDR3 region has 16 residues. CDR1 is MGHRA and CDR2 is YSYEKL in the germline V gene. Unmatched junction bases numbered 10, after V lost 1 base and J lost 7 bases. The CDR3: CASSQASSTGWNTIYF. DNA of the CDR3: TGCGCCAGCAGCCAAGCCAGCTCGACAGGGTGGAACACCATATATTTT.

The CDR3 is CASSIDEVGQPQHF. The CDR3 DNA sequence: TGTGCCAGTAGTATAGATGAGGTGGGTCAGCCCCAGCATTTT. The rearrangement uses TRBV19 and TRBJ1-5; D remains ambiguous. Germline lookup yields CDR1 LNHDA and CDR2 SQIVND (reference sequence). V was pared by 0 bases and J by 6 bases, with 9 bases between. The CDR3 consists of 14 residues. Variable domain in full (rest from reference TRBV19 and TRBJ1-5): DGGITQSPKYLFRKEGQNVTLSCEQNLNHDAMYWYRQDPGQGLRLIYYSQIVNDFQKGDIAEGYSVSREKKESFPLTVTSAQKNPTAFYLCASSIDEVGQPQHFGDGTRLSIL.

This rearrangement joins TRBV18 to TRBJ2-7; D is uncertain. Germline loops: CDR1 KGHSH, CDR2 LQKENI. V lost 0 bases and J lost 2, with 8 bases in between. The CDR3 sequence is 14 residues long. CDR3 sequence (DNA): TGTGCCAGCTCACCACCCGGCAGCCCCTACGAGCAGTACTTC. Its translation: CASSPPGSPYEQYF.

The chain carries TRBV5-1 and TRBJ2-7; D may be TRBD1 (6 bases). The V end lost 2 bases, the J end lost 4 bases, and 16 bases lay between the germline ends. The CDR3 is made up of 15 amino acids. CDR1 is SGHRS, CDR2 YFSETQ, per germline. CDR3 sequence (DNA): TGCGCCAGCAGCTTTACACCCGGGACACAATACGAGCAGTACTTC. Translated, it gives CASSFTPGTQYEQYF.

The genes are TRBV3-1 (or the pseudogene TRBV3-2) and TRBJ2-3, with D uncertain. There are 17 residues in the CDR3. Germline V gene lookup returns CDR1 LGHDT and CDR2 YNNKEL (reference sequence). V lost 2 bases to trimming and J lost 0 bases, with 15 bases between them. The CDR3 loop is CASSQLTPPVSTDTQYF. In DNA form, the CDR3 reads TGTGCCAGCAGCCAACTGACTCCTCCTGTAAGCACAGATACGCAGTATTTT.

V and J are TRBV27 and TRBJ1-2, with 8 bases fitting TRBD1. The V gene end was trimmed by 2 bases and the J gene end by 8 bases; junction bases not matched to a gene: 4. The V gene's germline CDR1 is MNHEY and CDR2 SMNVEV (reference sequence). This CDR3 is built from 13 residues. The CDR3, as DNA: TGTGCCAGCAGTTTACGGACAGGGCAGGGCTACACCTTC. Translating it yields CASSLRTGQGYTF.

The chain's CDR3 is CASSGDRGTYEQYF. CDR3 DNA: TGCGCCAGCAGCGGGGACAGGGGCACCTACGAGCAGTACTTC. The rearrangement uses TRBV5-1 and TRBJ2-7; 10 bases match TRBD1. The CDR3 spans 14 residues. Trimming took 4 bases from V and 2 from J; bases not matched to a gene: 3. Germline V CDR1 and CDR2: SGHRS, YFSETQ.

The CDR3 loop reads CASSYDRSQGPQHF. The CDR3 nucleotides read TGTGCCAGCAGTTACGACAGGTCCCAGGGGCCCCAGCATTTT. J is TRBJ1-5 and V is TRBV6-2 or TRBV6-3, with D possibly being TRBD1 (6 bases). Germline V CDR1 and CDR2: MNHEY, SVGEGT. V lost 2 bases and J 9 bases, leaving 14 bases between the germline ends. CDR3 size: 14 residues.

The chain carries TRBV28 and TRBJ1-1, with D uncertain. Germline V CDR1 and CDR2: MDHEN, SYDVKM. V was clipped by 8 bases and J by 2 bases, with 6 bases between them. The CDR3 has 11 residues. The CDR3 bases are TGTGCCAGCGCGAGTAACACTGAAGCTTTCTTT. Translated, it gives CASASNTEAFF. Variable domain in full (rest from reference TRBV28 and TRBJ1-1): DVKVTQSSRYLVKRTGEKVFLECVQDMDHENMFWYRQDPGLGLRLIYFSYDVKMKEKGDIPEGYSVSREKKERFSLILESASTNQTSMYLCASASNTEAFFGQGTRLTVV.